The 20 T cell receptor beta chains listed next were all sequenced from one sample in a study of blood T cell repertoires in COVID-19. Only in-frame clones appear in the TCRdb table, and some are missing; sequencing was by immunoSEQ multiplex PCR. The sample consists of about 260,000 clones, 88% of them appearing once. Sample: peripheral blood. The origin of the receptors is a human donor in a cohort sampled during active COVID-19.

This clone showed up just a few times. This sequence joins TRBV7-8 and TRBJ1-2; no reliable D call. Trimming cost V 3 bases and J 1 base, with 6 bases left between them. From germline, CDR1 is SGHVS and CDR2 FQNEAQ. This CDR3 is built from 13 residues. This CDR3 is CASSFEGNYGYTF. As DNA, the CDR3 is TGTGCCAGCAGCTTCGAGGGTAACTATGGCTACACCTTC. Drawing the rest from reference TRBV7-8 and TRBJ1-2, the complete variable domain is GAGVSQSPRYKVAKRGQDVALRCDPISGHVSLFWYQQALGQGPEFLTYFQNEAQLDKSGLPSDRFFAERPEGSVSTLKIQRTQQEDSAVYLCASSFEGNYGYTFGSGTRLTVV.

CDR3 loop: CASSQIQENTEAFF. CDR3 sequence (DNA): TGTGCCAGCAGCCAAATCCAGGAGAACACTGAAGCTTTCTTT. The chain is built from TRBV3-1 (or the pseudogene TRBV3-2) and TRBJ1-1; D not certain. Trimming took 2 bases from V and 1 from J, leaving 8 bases between them. This CDR3 has 14 residues. Germline values: CDR1 LGHDT, CDR2 YNNKEL (reference sequence).

The CDR3 protein is CASSSGTGGFYEQYF. CDR3 in DNA: TGTGCCAGTAGCTCCGGGACGGGGGGCTTCTACGAGCAGTACTTC. The V call is TRBV19, the J call TRBJ2-7; D is perhaps TRBD2 (7 bases). Germline V gene lookup returns CDR1 LNHDA and CDR2 SQIVND (reference sequence). The CDR3 spans 15 residues. The V end lost 6 bases, the J end lost 3 bases, and 18 bases lay between the germline ends.

The chain joins TRBV5-1 to TRBJ1-1; D remains ambiguous. This CDR3 is built from 16 residues. The germline V and J ends were trimmed by 4 bases and 4 bases, with 20 bases remaining between them. Germline CDR1 is SGHRS and CDR2 is YFSETQ. In DNA, the CDR3 is TGCGCCAGCAGCATGGATCCGGACTTGGGTGCCACTGAAGCTTTCTTT. Its protein product is CASSMDPDLGATEAFF.

This chain links TRBV6-5 with TRBJ2-7; 7 positions agree with TRBD1. The V segment lost 6 bases and the J segment 4 bases; nucleotides outside the gene matches: 9. This CDR3 is built from 14 residues. Germline assignment: CDR1 MNHEY and CDR2 SVGAGI. CDR3 nucleotide sequence: TGTGCCAGCAGGTTTATAGGGGGCTCGTACGAGCAGTACTTC. It is translated as CASRFIGGSYEQYF.

V gene TRBV7-2 combines with J gene TRBJ2-7; 9 bases fit TRBD2. The CDR3 loop spans 16 amino acids. The germline V gene encodes CDR1 SGHTA and CDR2 FQGNSA. With 5 bases clipped from V and 0 bases from J, the junction kept 8 bases outside the gene matches. The CDR3 protein is CASSVIAGATSYEQYF. CDR3 nucleotide sequence: TGTGCCAGCAGCGTGATAGCGGGAGCAACCTCCTACGAGCAGTACTTC. The whole variable domain, filled in from reference TRBV7-2 and TRBJ2-7, reads GAGVSQSPSNKVTEKGKDVELRCDPISGHTALYWYRQSLGQGLEFLIYFQGNSAPDKSGLPSDRFSAERTGGSVSTLTIQRTQQEDSAVYLCASSVIAGATSYEQYFGPGTRLTVT.

This rearrangement joins TRBV28 to TRBJ1-2; tentative D call: TRBD1 (6 bases). V shed 5 bases and J shed 0 bases, with 13 bases lying between them. The CDR3 runs to 15 residues. Looked up from germline, CDR1 is MDHEN and CDR2 is SYDVKM. The CDR3 coding sequence is TGTGCCAGCAGTACGTGGACAGAGACTAACTATGGCTACACCTTC. Amino acid sequence: CASSTWTETNYGYTF.

This clone was seen just once. The V call is TRBV6-4, the J call TRBJ1-5; no definite D call. Germline lookup yields CDR1 MRHNA and CDR2 SNTAGT. This CDR3 comprises 15 residues. The ends were cut back, 5 bases at V and 6 bases at J, with 17 bases in the middle. CDR3 region: CASSTDASYGQPQHF. The CDR3 DNA sequence: TGTGCCAGCAGTACAGATGCCTCTTACGGTCAGCCCCAGCATTTT.

Details on this clone: This sample includes further DNA sequences coding for the same CDR3. The chain links TRBV4-3 to TRBJ2-1; the D is unclear. Germline-derived CDR1 and CDR2 are LGHNA and YSLEER. The V and J ends lost 2 bases and 5 bases respectively, with 10 bases between them. CDR3 size: 14 residues. This CDR3 is CASSQQAPDNEQFF. The CDR3 DNA is TGCGCCAGCAGCCAACAAGCTCCCGACAATGAGCAGTTCTTC.

The chain is built from TRBV13 and TRBJ2-7, with D maybe TRBD1 (6 bases). The germline V gene has CDR1 PRHDT and CDR2 FYEKMQ (reference sequence). CDR3 length equals 14 residues. Between the trimmed V and J ends, which lost 6 bases and 1 base, there was a span of 13 bases. The CDR3 loop reads CASRGWTVSYEQYF. The CDR3 coding sequence is TGTGCCAGCAGGGGATGGACAGTGTCCTACGAGCAGTACTTC.

V gene TRBV9 combines with J gene TRBJ2-7, with 8 bases identical to TRBD1. Per germline, CDR1 SGDLS and CDR2 YYNGEE. Losses at the gene ends were 2 bases for V and 5 bases for J; bases not matched to a gene: 12. CDR3 length: 16 residues. CDR3 DNA: TGTGCCAGCAGCGTTGGGGGAACCGGGACAGGAAACGAGCAGTACTTC. This gives the protein CASSVGGTGTGNEQYF.

This chain links TRBV5-6 with TRBJ2-7, with D possibly matching TRBD1 (5 bases). Per germline, CDR1 SGHDT and CDR2 YYEEEE. This CDR3 region has 12 residues. The V end lost 4 bases, the J end lost 4 bases, and 9 bases lay between the germline ends. The CDR3 DNA reads TGTGCCAGCAGCAGGACACAGTACGAGCAGTACTTC. Translation gives CASSRTQYEQYF.

At least ten counts were recorded for this clone. V is TRBV9 and J is TRBJ1-1; D is ambiguous. V was clipped by 0 bases and J by 3 bases, with 6 bases between them. The CDR3 totals 13 residues. Germline V gene sequence: CDR1 SGDLS, CDR2 YYNGEE. The CDR3 reads CASSVAPDTEAFF. As DNA, the CDR3 is TGTGCCAGCAGCGTAGCCCCGGACACTGAAGCTTTCTTT.

The genes are TRBV19 and TRBJ2-7; 9 bases are a match to TRBD2. Germline values: CDR1 LNHDA, CDR2 SQIVND (reference sequence). This CDR3 spans 15 amino acids. After removal of 3 bases from V and 6 bases from J, the junction contained 9 bases not matched to a gene. The CDR3 spells CASSIPGLATPEQYF. The CDR3 DNA is TGTGCCAGTAGTATCCCGGGACTAGCTACACCCGAGCAGTACTTC.

The genes are TRBV12-3 or TRBV12-4 and TRBJ2-7; D remains ambiguous. V gave up 3 bases and J gave up 3 bases, with 6 bases separating them. This CDR3 comprises 12 residues. The CDR3 sequence is CASSLLLYEQYF. Written as DNA, the CDR3 is TGTGCCAGCAGTTTGCTACTCTACGAGCAGTACTTC.

This clone was seen once. The chain employs TRBV3-1 (or the pseudogene TRBV3-2) and TRBJ2-3; D might be TRBD2 (6 bases). This CDR3 is 16 amino acids long. Trimming removed 4 bases from V and 0 bases from J, with 14 bases in between. Germline CDR1 LGHDT, CDR2 YNNKEL (reference sequence). The CDR3 spells CASSLKVSGSTDTQYF. The DNA of the CDR3 is TGTGCCAGCAGCCTGAAGGTTAGCGGAAGCACAGATACGCAGTATTTT.

This clone was detected only a few times. The chain has TRBV30 and TRBJ1-2; D gene uncertain. Per germline, CDR1 GTSNPN and CDR2 SVGIG (reference sequence). The CDR3 length is 16 residues. V lost 0 bases, J lost 8 bases, and 22 bases lay in between. CDR3 loop: CAWSVLRTVNLRGYTF. The CDR3 coding sequence is TGTGCCTGGAGTGTACTTCGAACAGTTAACTTACGGGGCTACACCTTC.

This chain joins TRBV5-6 and TRBJ2-6; possible D gene TRBD2, 6 bases. Per germline, CDR1 SGHDT and CDR2 YYEEEE. CDR3 length: 17 amino acids. V lost 1 base, J lost 0 bases, and 11 bases lay in between. Here the CDR3 DNA reads TGTGCCAGCAGCTTGAGGGACGGGAGCTCTGGGGCCAACGTCCTGACTTTC. It yields the protein CASSLRDGSSGANVLTF.

V gene TRBV19 combines with J gene TRBJ2-5; D gene unclear. CDR3 length equals 15 residues. In germline, CDR1 is LNHDA, CDR2 SQIVND (reference sequence). V lost 6 bases to trimming and J lost 5 bases, with 19 bases between them. The CDR3 loop reads CASSPLWSGWETQYF. CDR3 in DNA: TGTGCCAGTAGCCCTCTGTGGAGTGGTTGGGAGACCCAGTACTTC.

In DNA, the CDR3 is TGTGCCACCAGTGAGGTTGTCTGGAGGGGATATAGCAATCAGCCCCAGCATTTT. Encoded protein: CATSEVVWRGYSNQPQHF. This rearrangement joins TRBV24-1 to TRBJ1-5; possible D gene TRBD1, 5 bases. Germline assignment: CDR1 KGHDR and CDR2 SFDVKD. Trimming stripped 4 bases from V and 0 bases from J, with 18 bases between. This CDR3 has 18 residues.